This TCR beta chain was recovered during a study of response to subunit inactivated influenza vaccine. Remarks on this clonotype: Its target is not known.

Whole-study findings and limits: Each seasonal influenza vaccination, the authors suggested, recruits few new T cells.

The germline gives CDR1 LGHDT, CDR2 YNNKEL (reference sequence). V shed 0 bases and J 2 bases; nucleotides not matched to a gene: 5. CDR3 length equals 17 residues. TCRdb re-derived calls from the RT-PCR reads in MiXCR, one entry per CDR3 protein. The sample includes approximately 500,000 distinct CDR3 sequences, under 15% seen only once; the top ten take roughly 14%. The chain recombines TRBV3-1 with TRBJ2-1, with 9 bases fitting TRBD2. The source material was PBMCs from blood, sampled around seven weeks after vaccination. This clonotype originated in a man aged 50 to 59 who received an inactivated influenza vaccine. The CDR3 sequence is CASSQDGRGGTYNEQFF. The CDR3 nucleotides are TGTGCCAGCAGCCAAGACGGGCGGGGGGGGACCTACAATGAGCAGTTCTTC.